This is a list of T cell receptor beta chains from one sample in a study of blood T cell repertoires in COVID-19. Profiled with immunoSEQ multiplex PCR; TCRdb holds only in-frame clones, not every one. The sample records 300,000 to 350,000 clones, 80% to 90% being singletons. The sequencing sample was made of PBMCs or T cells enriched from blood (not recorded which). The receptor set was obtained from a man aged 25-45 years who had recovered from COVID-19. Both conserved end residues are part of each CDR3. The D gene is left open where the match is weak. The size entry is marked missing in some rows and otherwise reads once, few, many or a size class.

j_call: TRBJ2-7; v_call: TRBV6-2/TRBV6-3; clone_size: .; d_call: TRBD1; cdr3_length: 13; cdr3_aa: CASSYRQGGEQYF; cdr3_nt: TGTGCCAGCAGTTACCGACAGGGTGGCGAGCAGTACTTC
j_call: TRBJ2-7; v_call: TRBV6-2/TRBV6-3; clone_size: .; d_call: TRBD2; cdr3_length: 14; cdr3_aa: CASSPRGGAYEQYF; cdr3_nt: TGTGCCAGCAGTCCGCGGGGGGGGGCCTACGAGCAGTACTTC
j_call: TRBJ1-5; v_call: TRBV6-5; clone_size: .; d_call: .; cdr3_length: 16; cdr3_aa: CASSSQQGVGNQPQHF; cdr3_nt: TGTGCCAGCAGTTCCCAACAGGGAGTTGGCAATCAGCCCCAGCATTTT
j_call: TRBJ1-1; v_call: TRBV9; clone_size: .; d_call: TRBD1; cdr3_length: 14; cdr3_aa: CASSGTGVDTEAFF; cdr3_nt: TGTGCCAGCAGCGGGACAGGGGTGGACACTGAAGCTTTCTTT
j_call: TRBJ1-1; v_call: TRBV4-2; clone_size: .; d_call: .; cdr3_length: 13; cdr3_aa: CASSQVRGTEAFF; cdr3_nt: TGTGCCAGCAGCCAAGTAAGGGGCACTGAAGCTTTCTTT
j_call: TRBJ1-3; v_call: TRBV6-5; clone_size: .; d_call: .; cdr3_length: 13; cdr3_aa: CASSPQRGGTIYF; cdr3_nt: TGTGCCAGCAGTCCCCAGCGGGGCGGCACCATATATTTT
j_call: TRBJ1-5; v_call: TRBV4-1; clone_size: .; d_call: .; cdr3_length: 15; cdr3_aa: CASSQNRGRNQPQHF; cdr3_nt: TGCGCCAGCAGCCAGAACCGGGGTCGCAATCAGCCCCAGCATTTT
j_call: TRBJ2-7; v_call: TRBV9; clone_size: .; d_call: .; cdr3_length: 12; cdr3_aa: CASSSREGEQYF; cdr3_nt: TGTGCCAGCAGCTCCAGGGAAGGCGAGCAGTACTTC
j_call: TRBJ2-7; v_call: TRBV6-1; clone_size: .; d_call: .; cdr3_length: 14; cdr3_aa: CASSDRGLRYEQYF; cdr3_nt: TGTGCCAGCAGTGACAGGGGTCTCCGGTACGAGCAGTACTTC
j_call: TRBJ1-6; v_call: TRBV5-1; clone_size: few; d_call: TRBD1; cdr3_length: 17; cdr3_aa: CASSLYTGGEKSSPLHF; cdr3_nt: TGCGCCAGCAGCTTGTACACAGGGGGCGAAAAGAGTTCACCCCTCCACTTT
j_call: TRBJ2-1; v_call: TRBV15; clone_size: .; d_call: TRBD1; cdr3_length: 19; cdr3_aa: CATSRDLVGTGISISEQFF; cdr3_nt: TGTGCCACCAGCAGAGATCTAGTGGGGACAGGAATTTCTATCAGTGAGCAGTTCTTC
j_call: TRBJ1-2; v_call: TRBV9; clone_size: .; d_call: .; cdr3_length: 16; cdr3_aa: CASSVSAGPLAYGYTF; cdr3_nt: TGTGCCAGCAGCGTATCCGCCGGACCCCTAGCCTATGGCTACACCTTC
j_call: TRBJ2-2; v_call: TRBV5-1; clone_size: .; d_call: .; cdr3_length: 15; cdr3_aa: CASSWGLRQLGELFF; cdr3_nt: TGCGCCAGCAGCTGGGGACTGCGCCAACTTGGGGAGCTGTTTTTT
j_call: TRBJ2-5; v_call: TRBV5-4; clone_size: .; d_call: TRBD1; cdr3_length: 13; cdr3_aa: CASSAQGAETQYF; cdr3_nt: TGTGCCAGCAGCGCCCAGGGGGCTGAGACCCAGTACTTC
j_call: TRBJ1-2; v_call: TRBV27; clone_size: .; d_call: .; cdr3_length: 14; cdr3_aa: CASSSTGNYYGYTF; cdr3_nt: TGTGCCAGCAGTTCGACAGGCAATTACTATGGCTACACCTTC
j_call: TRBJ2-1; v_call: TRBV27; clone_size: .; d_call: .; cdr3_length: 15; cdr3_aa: CASSPPIERGSEQFF; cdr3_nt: TGTGCCAGCAGTCCCCCGATCGAGCGAGGAAGTGAGCAGTTCTTC
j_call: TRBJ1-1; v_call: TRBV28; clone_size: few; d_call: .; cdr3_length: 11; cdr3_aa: CASSLGRSAFF; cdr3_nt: TGTGCCAGCAGTTTGGGTAGGAGTGCTTTCTTT
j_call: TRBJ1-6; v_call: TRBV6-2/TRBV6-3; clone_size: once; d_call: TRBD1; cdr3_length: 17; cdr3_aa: CASSYVVRQGLNSPLHF; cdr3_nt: TGTGCCAGCAGTTATGTCGTTCGACAGGGGCTTAATTCACCCCTCCACTTT
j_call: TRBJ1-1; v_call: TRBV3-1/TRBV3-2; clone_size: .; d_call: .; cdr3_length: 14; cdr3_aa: CASSQIGGDTEAFF; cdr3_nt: TGTGCCAGCAGCCAGATCGGGGGAGACACTGAAGCTTTCTTT
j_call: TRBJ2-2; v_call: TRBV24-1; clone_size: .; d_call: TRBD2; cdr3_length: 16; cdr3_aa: CATSDFLGGGTGELFF; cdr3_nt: TGTGCCACCAGTGATTTTCTCGGGGGGGGCACCGGGGAGCTGTTTTTT
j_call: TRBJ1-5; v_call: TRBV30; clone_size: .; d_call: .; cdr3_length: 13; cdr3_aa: CAWSVTGNQPQHF; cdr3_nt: TGTGCCTGGAGTGTAACAGGGAATCAGCCCCAGCATTTT
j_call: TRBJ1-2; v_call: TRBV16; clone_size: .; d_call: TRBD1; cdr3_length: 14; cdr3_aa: CASSQGTANYGYTF; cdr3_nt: TGTGCCAGCAGCCAAGGGACAGCAAACTATGGCTACACCTTC
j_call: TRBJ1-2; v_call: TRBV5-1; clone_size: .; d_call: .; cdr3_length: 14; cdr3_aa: CASSLGQQDYGYTF; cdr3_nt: TGCGCCAGCAGCTTAGGCCAACAGGACTATGGCTACACCTTC
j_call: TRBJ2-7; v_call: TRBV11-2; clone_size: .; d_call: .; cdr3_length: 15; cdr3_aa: CASSLVSGQGYEQYF; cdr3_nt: TGTGCCAGCAGCTTAGTATCTGGGCAGGGCTACGAGCAGTACTTC
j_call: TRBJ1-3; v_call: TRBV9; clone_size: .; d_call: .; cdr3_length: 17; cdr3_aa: CASSVALGASTGNTIYF; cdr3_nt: TGTGCCAGCAGCGTAGCTTTGGGGGCATCGACTGGAAACACCATATATTTT
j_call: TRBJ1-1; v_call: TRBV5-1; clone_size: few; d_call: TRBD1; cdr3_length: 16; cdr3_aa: CASSGRDRSFGTEAFF; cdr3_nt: TGCGCCAGCAGCGGCCGGGACAGGAGTTTTGGCACTGAAGCTTTCTTT
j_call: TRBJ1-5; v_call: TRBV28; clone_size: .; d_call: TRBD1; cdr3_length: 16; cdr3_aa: CASSLLTGGGNQPQHF; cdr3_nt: TGTGCCAGCAGTCTGCTTACAGGGGGCGGGAATCAGCCCCAGCATTTT
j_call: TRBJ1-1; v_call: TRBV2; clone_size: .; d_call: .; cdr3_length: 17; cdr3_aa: CASSEAGQRGVNTEAFF; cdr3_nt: TGTGCCAGCAGTGAAGCGGGCCAACGGGGGGTTAACACTGAAGCTTTCTTT
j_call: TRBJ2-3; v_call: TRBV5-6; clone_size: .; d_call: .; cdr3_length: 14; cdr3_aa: CASSSLAAGGTQYF; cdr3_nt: TGTGCCAGCAGCTCCCTAGCCGCTGGCGGTACGCAGTATTTT
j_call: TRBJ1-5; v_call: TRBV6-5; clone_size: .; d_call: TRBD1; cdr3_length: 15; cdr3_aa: CASRPQGAGDQPQHF; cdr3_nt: TGTGCCAGCAGGCCACAGGGGGCAGGGGATCAGCCCCAGCATTTT
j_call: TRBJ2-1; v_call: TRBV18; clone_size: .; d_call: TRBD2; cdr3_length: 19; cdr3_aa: CASSPFTPGLAGGENEQFF; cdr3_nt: TGTGCCAGCTCACCTTTCACGCCGGGACTAGCGGGGGGAGAGAATGAGCAGTTCTTC
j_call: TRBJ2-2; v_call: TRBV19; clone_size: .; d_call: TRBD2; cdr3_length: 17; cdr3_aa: CATSGLAGGSGTGELFF; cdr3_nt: TGTGCCACCTCTGGGCTAGCGGGGGGGTCGGGCACCGGGGAGCTGTTTTTT
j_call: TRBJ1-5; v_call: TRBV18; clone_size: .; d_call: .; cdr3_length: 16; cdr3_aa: CASSPRGRRGNQPQHF; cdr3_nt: TGTGCCAGCTCACCGAGAGGCCGCAGGGGAAATCAGCCCCAGCATTTT
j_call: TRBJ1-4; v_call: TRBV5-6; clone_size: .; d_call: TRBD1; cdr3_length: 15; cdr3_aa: CASSSAGGIHEKLFF; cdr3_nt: TGTGCCAGCAGCAGCGCAGGGGGCATACATGAAAAACTGTTTTTT
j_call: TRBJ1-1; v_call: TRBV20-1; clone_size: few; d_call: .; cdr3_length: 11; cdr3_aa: CSARVPGGAFF; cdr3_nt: TGCAGTGCTAGAGTCCCAGGAGGAGCTTTCTTT
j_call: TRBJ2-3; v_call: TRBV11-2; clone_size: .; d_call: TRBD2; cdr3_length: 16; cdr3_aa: CASSLLSGGYTDTQYF; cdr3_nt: TGTGCCAGCAGCTTACTTAGCGGGGGTTACACAGATACGCAGTATTTT
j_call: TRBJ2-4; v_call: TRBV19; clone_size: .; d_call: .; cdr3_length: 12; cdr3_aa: CASSKQGSLQYF; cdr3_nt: TGTGCCAGTAGTAAGCAGGGTTCGCTTCAGTACTTC
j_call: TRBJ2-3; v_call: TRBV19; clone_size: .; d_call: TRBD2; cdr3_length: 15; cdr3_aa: CASTQRGGSTDTQYF; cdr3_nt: TGTGCCAGTACTCAGCGGGGGGGAAGCACAGATACGCAGTATTTT
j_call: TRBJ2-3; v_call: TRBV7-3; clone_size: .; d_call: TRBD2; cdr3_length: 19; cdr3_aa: CASSLTWLAGGSSTDTQYF; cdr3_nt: TGTGCCAGCAGCTTGACCTGGCTAGCGGGGGGGTCTAGCACAGATACGCAGTATTTT
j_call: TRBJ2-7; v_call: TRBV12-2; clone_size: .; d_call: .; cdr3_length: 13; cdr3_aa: CASRLGYRYEQYF; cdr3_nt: TGTGCAAGTCGCTTAGGTTACAGGTACGAGCAGTACTTC
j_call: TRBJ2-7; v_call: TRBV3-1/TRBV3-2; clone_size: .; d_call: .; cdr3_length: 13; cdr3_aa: CASSQRPGYEQYF; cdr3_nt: TGTGCCAGCAGCCAACGACCAGGGTACGAGCAGTACTTC
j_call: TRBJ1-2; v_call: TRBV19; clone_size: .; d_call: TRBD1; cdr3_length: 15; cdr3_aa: CASRTEQGITNGYTF; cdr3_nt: TGTGCCAGTAGAACGGAACAGGGGATAACCAATGGCTACACCTTC
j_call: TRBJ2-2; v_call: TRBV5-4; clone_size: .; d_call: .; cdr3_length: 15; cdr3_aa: CASSLGPTNTGELFF; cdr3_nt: TGTGCCAGCAGCTTGGGTCCCACGAACACCGGGGAGCTGTTTTTT
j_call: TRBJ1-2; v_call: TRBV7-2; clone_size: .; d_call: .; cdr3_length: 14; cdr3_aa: CASSFRRVGYGYTF; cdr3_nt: TGTGCCAGCAGCTTCCGCAGGGTCGGCTATGGCTACACCTTC
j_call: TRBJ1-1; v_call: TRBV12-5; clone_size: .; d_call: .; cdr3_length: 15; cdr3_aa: CASGPLGRANTEAFF; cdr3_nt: TGTGCTAGTGGTCCCCTCGGCAGGGCGAACACTGAAGCTTTCTTT
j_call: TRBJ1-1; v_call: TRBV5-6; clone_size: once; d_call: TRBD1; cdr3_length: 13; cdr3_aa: CASSLAQGEEAFF; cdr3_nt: TGTGCCAGCAGCTTGGCACAGGGGGAGGAAGCTTTCTTT
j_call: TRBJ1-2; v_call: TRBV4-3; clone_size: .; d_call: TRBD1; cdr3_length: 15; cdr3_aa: CASSQAGTGFVGYIF; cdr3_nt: TGCGCCAGCAGCCAAGCCGGGACAGGGTTCGTCGGCTACATCTTC
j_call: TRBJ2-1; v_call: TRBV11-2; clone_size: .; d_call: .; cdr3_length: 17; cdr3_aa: CASSLEPRGTAYNEQFF; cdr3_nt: TGTGCCAGCAGCTTAGAGCCGCGGGGTACAGCCTACAATGAGCAGTTCTTC
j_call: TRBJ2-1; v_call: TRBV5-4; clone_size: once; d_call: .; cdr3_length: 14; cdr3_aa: CASSIPSGDNEQFF; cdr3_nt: TGTGCCAGCAGCATACCTTCAGGGGACAATGAGCAGTTCTTC
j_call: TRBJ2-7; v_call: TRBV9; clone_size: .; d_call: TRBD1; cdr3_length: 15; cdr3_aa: CASSVGQGRSYEQYF; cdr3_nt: TGTGCCAGCAGCGTGGGACAGGGAAGGTCCTACGAGCAGTACTTC
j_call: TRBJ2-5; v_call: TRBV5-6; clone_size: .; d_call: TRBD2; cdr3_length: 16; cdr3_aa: CASSAWTSGGRETQYF; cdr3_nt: TGTGCCAGCAGCGCATGGACTAGCGGGGGTCGGGAGACCCAGTACTTC
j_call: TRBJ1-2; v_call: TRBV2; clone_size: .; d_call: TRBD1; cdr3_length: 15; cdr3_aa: CASIPGQGPNYGYTF; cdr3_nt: TGTGCCAGCATCCCGGGACAGGGACCTAACTATGGCTACACCTTC
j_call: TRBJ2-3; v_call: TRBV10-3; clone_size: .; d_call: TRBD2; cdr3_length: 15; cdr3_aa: CAIRRLAGNTDTQYF; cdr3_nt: TGTGCCATCAGGAGACTAGCGGGAAACACAGATACGCAGTATTTT
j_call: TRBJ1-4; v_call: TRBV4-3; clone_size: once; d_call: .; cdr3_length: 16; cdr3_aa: CASSQGQREGNEKLFF; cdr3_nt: TGCGCCAGCAGCCAGGGGCAGAGGGAGGGGAATGAAAAACTGTTTTTT
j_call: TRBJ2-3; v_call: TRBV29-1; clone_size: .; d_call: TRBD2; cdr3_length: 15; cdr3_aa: CSVVLAGGPTDTQYF; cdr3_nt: TGCAGCGTTGTCTTGGCGGGGGGTCCCACAGATACGCAGTATTTT
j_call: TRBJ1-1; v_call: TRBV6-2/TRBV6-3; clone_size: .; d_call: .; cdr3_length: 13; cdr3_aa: CASSYQVNTEAFF; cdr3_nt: TGTGCCAGCAGTTATCAGGTGAACACTGAAGCTTTCTTT